The clone carrying this TCR beta chain was found many times. Its antigen is currently unknown. This entry is derived from a study of T-cell reconstitution after alpha-beta-depleted transplantation in children. Study-wide points: Several hundred expanded graft clones reportedly gave rise to the alpha-beta T cells present about two months after transplant. T-cell numbers and diversity one year post-transplant derived largely from freshly generated T cells. Surviving recipient T cells and thymic progenitors accounted for the high day-60 TCRbeta diversity observed in some patients.

Construction of the TCRbeta library involved unique molecular identifiers. TCRdb re-called the PCR reads through MiXCR, storing one row per CDR3 protein. The sample gives some 80,000 distinct CDR3 sequences, 15% to 20% of which show up once; less than 60% is in the top ten. The germline CDR1 and CDR2 sequences are DFQATT and SNEGSKA (reference sequence). The CDR3 consists of 14 residues. The V gene end was trimmed by 6 bases and the J gene end by 8 bases; junction bases not matched to a gene: 15. Here the sequenced sample was PBMCs, mostly from graft donor cells, taken 360 days after TCRalphabeta/CD19-depleted stem cell transplant. This TCR was sampled from a male patient aged 2 to 10 who had a stem cell transplant for acute lymphoblastic leukemia, so the T cells may come from the graft donor. This chain links TRBV20-1 with TRBJ1-2, with 7 bases aligning to TRBD1. The CDR3 sequence is CSAHSDRTSQGYTF. The CDR3 DNA follows: TGCAGTGCCCACTCGGACAGGACATCTCAAGGCTACACCTTC.